The 18 T cell receptor beta chains below were found in one sample sequenced in a study of spatial heterogeneity in lung cancer. Time point here: sample taken at primary tumor resection. These receptors have no known antigen. Study-wide results and limits: Higher tumor mutation counts went along with higher counts of expanded intratumoral alpha and beta TCRs.

TCRdb fed the 5' RACE reads into MiXCR, producing one record per CDR3 protein. Of 10,000 or so distinct CDR3 sequences in the sample, around 10% were seen once. The sample was lung tumor tissue, taken at surgery. These TCRs come from a male donor with early-stage non-small cell lung cancer.

This clonotype was seen many times. The V gene is TRBV5-1, the J gene TRBJ2-7; 8 bases line up with TRBD1. The CDR3 length is 14 residues. Germline assignment: CDR1 SGHRS and CDR2 YFSETQ. The junction had 9 bases not matched to a gene; V was cut back by 3 bases and J by 7 bases. The CDR3 DNA reads TGCGCCAGCAGCTCAGGACAGGGAGGAGCGGAGCAGTACTTC. It codes for CASSSGQGGAEQYF.

This clonotype was counted a few times. The CDR3 loop is CASSQDQGPLYGYTF. The CDR3, as DNA: TGTGCCAGCAGCCAAGATCAAGGACCTTTATATGGCTACACCTTC. V and J are TRBV4-2 and TRBJ1-2; D gene ambiguous. The CDR3 totals 15 residues. Germline V lookup: CDR1 LGHNA, CDR2 YNFKEQ. V lost 0 bases, J lost 5 bases, and 13 bases lay in between.

This clonotype was picked up many times. This chain uses TRBV7-8 with TRBJ2-7; weak D call: TRBD2 (6 bases). The CDR3 extends over 13 amino acids. The germline V and J ends were trimmed by 3 bases and 2 bases, with 8 bases remaining between them. Germline V gene lookup returns CDR1 SGHVS and CDR2 FQNEAQ. The CDR3 is CASSLSGAYEQYF. CDR3 in DNA: TGTGCCAGCAGCTTGTCGGGAGCCTACGAGCAGTACTTC.

The chain couples TRBV7-3 to TRBJ2-3, with unresolved D. The V end lost 2 bases, the J end lost 0 bases, and 12 bases lay between the germline ends. This CDR3 contains 16 residues. Germline V gives CDR1 SGHTA, CDR2 FQGTGA. Here the CDR3 reads CASSLGLQASTDTQYF. In nucleotides, the CDR3 is TGTGCCAGCAGCTTAGGTCTTCAGGCAAGCACAGATACGCAGTATTTT.

This clonotype was seen at least ten times. In DNA, the CDR3 is TGTGCCAGCAGCTTAGAGAGGGGGTGGGTCAGGCAAAGCACAGATACGCAGTATTTT. Its translation: CASSLERGWVRQSTDTQYF. The rearrangement joins TRBV11-2 to TRBJ2-3, with D possibly being TRBD1 (6 bases). V lost 0 bases, J lost 0 bases, and 19 bases lay in between. The CDR3 loop spans 19 amino acids. Per germline, CDR1 SGHAT and CDR2 FQNNGV.

The chain has TRBV4-3 and TRBJ2-7; possibly TRBD2 for D (6 bases). V was clipped by 1 base and J by 5 bases, with 15 bases between them. The germline V gene encodes CDR1 LGHNA and CDR2 YSLEER. The CDR3 loop spans 15 amino acids. CDR3 in amino acids: CASSQVFGLPDEQYF. CDR3 sequence (DNA): TGCGCCAGCAGCCAAGTCTTCGGACTACCCGACGAGCAGTACTTC.

This clonotype was picked up many times. The gene calls are TRBV6-5 and TRBJ2-1; D possibly corresponds to TRBD2 (5 bases). Trimming left V 6 bases short and J 0 bases short, with 9 bases between. Germline values: CDR1 MNHEY, CDR2 SVGAGI. CDR3 length equals 14 residues. CDR3 in DNA: TGTGCCAGCAGGGGTACTAGCTCCTACAATGAGCAGTTCTTC. Translation gives CASRGTSSYNEQFF.

This clonotype has at least ten counts. CDR3 bases: TGTGCCAGCAGTGACAATACAGGGAGCCGCGGCTACACCTTC. It translates to CASSDNTGSRGYTF. This chain uses TRBV25-1 with TRBJ1-2, with a tentative D call TRBD1 (6 bases). The germline V and J ends were trimmed by 3 bases and 8 bases, with 16 bases remaining between them. CDR3 length: 14 amino acids. Per germline, CDR1 MGHDK and CDR2 SYGVNS.

This clonotype was seen ten or more times. The chain carries TRBV5-1 and TRBJ1-1; D not certain. CDR1 and CDR2 (germline): SGHRS, YFSETQ. V lost 1 base and J lost 2, with 9 bases in between. The CDR3 sequence is 14 residues long. As DNA, the CDR3 is TGCGCCAGCAGCTTGATGGACTCAAACACTGAAGCTTTCTTT. It is translated as CASSLMDSNTEAFF.

This clonotype was seen many times. The rearrangement uses TRBV27 and TRBJ2-5, with a tentative D call TRBD1 (6 bases). This CDR3 is 15 amino acids long. Germline CDR1 and CDR2: MNHEY and SMNVEV (reference sequence). V dropped 5 bases and J dropped 4 bases, with 17 bases sitting between them. Here the CDR3 DNA reads TGTGCCAGCAGTCCTCTACAGGGAAGGGGAGAGACCCAGTACTTC. Amino acids: CASSPLQGRGETQYF.

This clonotype was detected many times. The chain joins TRBV7-3 to TRBJ2-1; D remains unclear. Trimming took 0 bases from V and 0 from J, leaving 9 bases between them. This CDR3 region has 16 residues. Germline CDR1 SGHTA, CDR2 FQGTGA. CDR3 region: CASSLTVGPSYNEQFF. CDR3 DNA: TGTGCCAGCAGCTTAACGGTAGGACCCTCCTACAATGAGCAGTTCTTC.

In this sample, this clonotype turned up many times. The J gene is TRBJ1-5, the V gene TRBV2; the D is unclear. Germline CDR1 SNHLY, CDR2 FYNNEI. This CDR3 spans 12 amino acids. The V and J ends lost 6 bases and 6 bases respectively, with 9 bases between them. This CDR3 reads CASSQTGQPQHF. CDR3 sequence (DNA): TGTGCCAGCAGCCAGACTGGTCAGCCCCAGCATTTT.

This clonotype has a count of ten or more. V and J are TRBV29-1 and TRBJ2-5; D unresolved. There are 12 residues in the CDR3. Trimming cost V 4 bases and J 1 base, with 7 bases left between them. The germline V gene has CDR1 SQVTM and CDR2 ANQGSEA. The CDR3 bases are TGCAGCGTTGGAGAAGGCCAAGAGACCCAGTACTTC. Amino acids: CSVGEGQETQYF.

This clonotype showed up many times. The chain recombines TRBV5-1 with TRBJ1-4; the D is unclear. V lost 4 bases, J lost 0 bases, and 13 bases lay in between. Germline V gene lookup returns CDR1 SGHRS and CDR2 YFSETQ. The CDR3 runs 16 residues. The CDR3 here is CASSPNVLTTNEKLFF. The CDR3 DNA sequence: TGCGCCAGCAGCCCAAATGTGCTGACAACTAATGAAAAACTGTTTTTT.

The table lists this clonotype with many counts. CDR3 protein: CASSLRLANEQFF. The CDR3 bases are TGTGCCAGCAGCTTACGGCTAGCGAATGAGCAGTTCTTC. V gene TRBV7-2 combines with J gene TRBJ2-1; TRBD2 is a possible D gene (6 bases). The V end was cut by 2 bases, the J end by 7 bases, with 9 bases between. CDR3 size: 13 residues. In germline, CDR1 is SGHTA, CDR2 FQGNSA.

Ten or more counts support this clonotype. The chain carries TRBV12-3 or TRBV12-4 and TRBJ2-2; D gene ambiguous. Trimming shortened V by 6 bases and J by 2 bases, and 4 bases separated the two germline ends. The CDR3 length is 12 residues. CDR3 DNA sequence: TGTGCCAGCAGGCAAAACACCGGGGAGCTGTTTTTT. This sequence encodes CASRQNTGELFF.

This clonotype has at least ten counts. The chain joins TRBV27 to TRBJ1-1; D is perhaps TRBD1 (5 bases). Trimming cost V 7 bases and J 1 base, with 7 bases left between them. CDR1 is MNHEY and CDR2 is SMNVEV in the germline V gene (reference sequence). The CDR3 consists of 12 residues. The CDR3 region is CASMDTNTEAFF. The CDR3 DNA is TGTGCCAGCATGGACACGAACACTGAAGCTTTCTTT.

This clonotype showed up many times. This chain connects TRBV18 to TRBJ1-2; TRBD1 might be the D (6 bases). The CDR3 spans 13 residues. Germline loops: CDR1 KGHSH, CDR2 LQKENI. The germline V and J ends were trimmed by 1 base and 8 bases, with 11 bases remaining between them. Here the CDR3 DNA reads TGTGCCAGCTCACCACGTGAAGGGGGAGGCTACACCTTC. Translating gives CASSPREGGGYTF.